The T cell receptor (beta chain) under discussion was sequenced for a study of glioma-infiltrating T cells after dendritic cell vaccination. Noted time point: after dendritic cell vaccination, including at tumor progression/relapse. The length of the CDR3 is 15 residues. The V gene's germline CDR1 is LNHDA and CDR2 SQIVND (reference sequence). With V trimmed by 6 bases and J by 0 bases, 5 bases remained unmatched. Produced via immunoSEQ multiplex PCR; TCRdb's table is partial and in-frame only. The sample includes about 87,000 clones, roughly 80% of them seen just once. The TCR comes from a human donor with glioblastoma. The genes are TRBV19 and TRBJ1-5; 7 nucleotides agree with TRBD1. The source material was blood, sampled after dendritic cell vaccination. CDR3 nucleotide sequence: TGTGCCAGTAGAAGGGACAGCCCTAGCAATCAGCCCCAGCATTTT. This gives the protein CASRRDSPSNQPQHF.